One sample yielded the 27 T cell receptor beta chains listed below, sequenced in a study of CD8 T cells in ankylosing spondylitis (dated by TCRdb to about 2017). The antigens of these receptors remain unknown. Points the paper makes about the study in general: Blood from ankylosing spondylitis patients appeared to be characterized by a TCR beta motif made up of several highly homologous amino acid variants.

Library preparation was by 5' RACE. These reads were obtained on an Illumina HiSeq 2500. TCRdb applied fastp at Q25 and MiXCR to the public reads, then kept only in-frame beta chains. Each record represents a unique CDR3 protein, reported with the most common genes and DNA among its rows. The sample contains some 840,000 distinct CDR3 sequences, 12% of them found a single time. The leading ten clones occupy under 0.6% of the sample. The sequencing input was blood, either unsorted or a sorted T cell fraction (not recorded which). The receptor set was obtained from a male donor with ankylosing spondylitis.

J is TRBJ1-3 and V is TRBV9, with a tentative D call TRBD1 (5 bases). Germline V gives CDR1 SGDLS, CDR2 YYNGEE. Trimming stripped 7 bases from V and 4 bases from J, with 12 bases between. The CDR3 extends over 13 amino acids. The CDR3 bases are TGTGCCAGCCGGGGGATGGGAGGAAACACCATATATTTT. Its protein product is CASRGMGGNTIYF.

The chain joins TRBV20-1 to TRBJ2-7, with D possibly TRBD2 on 5 matching bases. The V end was cut by 7 bases, the J end by 7 bases, with 17 bases between. This CDR3 has 12 residues. CDR1 and CDR2 (germline): DFQATT, SNEGSKA (reference sequence). The CDR3 loop reads CSVSPGWREQYF. The CDR3, as DNA: TGCAGTGTTAGCCCCGGGTGGAGGGAGCAGTACTTC.

This clonotype was picked up many times. The rearrangement uses TRBV6-1 and TRBJ2-1; D might be TRBD2 (5 bases). This CDR3 comprises 13 residues. Germline V gives CDR1 MNHNS, CDR2 SASEGT. V lost 5 bases, J lost 3 bases, and 8 bases lay in between. CDR3 nucleotide sequence: TGTGCCAGCAGTCTTGACTACTACAATGAGCAGTTCTTC. This encodes CASSLDYYNEQFF.

This clonotype was observed a handful of times. The chain has TRBV4-2 and TRBJ2-7; 9 bases map to TRBD1. This CDR3 spans 14 amino acids. The V segment lost 1 base and the J segment 6 bases; nucleotides outside the gene matches: 4. Germline CDR1 is LGHNA and CDR2 is YNFKEQ. The CDR3 spells CASSQGRQGGEQYF. CDR3 DNA: TGTGCCAGCAGCCAAGGACGACAGGGGGGCGAGCAGTACTTC.

This clonotype has only a few counts. V and J are TRBV4-2 and TRBJ2-3; TRBD2 matches 12 bases. The length of the CDR3 is 16 residues. The V gene's germline CDR1 is LGHNA and CDR2 YNFKEQ. After removal of 2 bases from V and 2 bases from J, the junction contained 2 bases not matched to a gene. CDR3 in amino acids: CASSQLAGGVTDTQYF. The CDR3 coding sequence is TGTGCCAGCAGCCAACTAGCGGGGGGGGTCACAGATACGCAGTATTTT.

This clonotype was detected only a few times. The chain uses TRBV6-5 and TRBJ2-5; D might be TRBD1 (8 bases). The CDR3 covers 14 residues. Germline values: CDR1 MNHEY, CDR2 SVGAGI. The V end lost 4 bases, the J end lost 5 bases, and 14 bases lay between the germline ends. The DNA for the CDR3 is TGTGCCAGCAGTTTCAGGGGGCGGGAGGAGACCCAGTACTTC. This codes for CASSFRGREETQYF.

This chain joins TRBV2 and TRBJ2-1, with TRBD1 matching 10 bases. Germline CDR1 is SNHLY and CDR2 is FYNNEI. The CDR3 has 12 amino acids. The V segment lost 11 bases and the J segment 9 bases; nucleotides outside the gene matches: 7. The CDR3 loop is CAGGDRGVEQFF. CDR3 bases: TGTGCCGGAGGGGACAGGGGCGTTGAGCAGTTCTTC. The full variable domain, in which reference TRBV2 and TRBJ2-1 provide the parts outside the CDR3, is EPEVTQTPSHQVTQMGQEVILRCVPISNHLYFYWYRQILGQKVEFLVSFYNNEISEKSEIFDDQFSVERPDGSNFTLKIRSTKLEDSAMYFCAGGDRGVEQFFGPGTRLTVL.

This rearrangement joins TRBV5-6 to TRBJ2-7; no firm D call. Germline loops: CDR1 SGHDT, CDR2 YYEEEE. Trimming pared 4 bases from V and 3 bases from J, leaving 11 bases between. The CDR3 is 13 amino acids. CDR3: CASSRTPNYEQYF. In DNA form, the CDR3 reads TGTGCCAGCAGCCGGACCCCAAACTACGAGCAGTACTTC.

This clonotype has only a few counts. V usage is TRBV5-1 and J usage is TRBJ1-4; 8 bases line up with TRBD1. The CDR3 runs 16 residues. From germline, CDR1 is SGHRS and CDR2 YFSETQ. J was trimmed by 15 bases and V by 4 bases; bases with no gene match: 20. The CDR3 DNA reads as TGCGCCAGCAGCCCGGGACGGTCAGGGGGCGGTGAAAAGATGTTTTTT. It encodes CASSPGRSGGGEKMFF.

The chain uses TRBV24-1 and TRBJ1-1, with D unresolved. This CDR3 comprises 11 residues. V was cut by 9 bases and J by 9 bases, with 13 bases left in between. Per the germline V gene, CDR1 is KGHDR and CDR2 is SFDVKD. The CDR3 loop reads CATADREKAFF. CDR3 in DNA: TGTGCCACCGCTGATAGAGAGAAAGCTTTCTTT.

This clonotype appeared many times. This rearrangement joins TRBV10-3 to TRBJ2-5; perhaps TRBD1 as D (6 bases). Germline V gene lookup returns CDR1 ENHRY and CDR2 SYGVKD. There are 14 residues in the CDR3. Deletions cut 3 bases from V and 5 bases from J, with 13 bases between. DNA of the CDR3: TGTGCCATCAGTGATCAGACAGGCCGGGAGACCCAGTACTTC. As protein: CAISDQTGRETQYF.

This clonotype was found a few times. The gene calls are TRBV5-1 and TRBJ1-2, with 8 bases aligning to TRBD1. V trimming: 0 bases; J trimming: 4 bases; junction bases outside the gene matches: 8. The CDR3 spans 16 residues. Germline-derived CDR1 and CDR2 are SGHRS and YFSETQ. CDR3: CASSLAWTGLTYGYTF. CDR3 nucleotide sequence: TGCGCCAGCAGCTTGGCCTGGACAGGGTTGACCTATGGCTACACCTTC.

The chain joins TRBV4-2 to TRBJ2-3; no reliable D call. The germline V gene encodes CDR1 LGHNA and CDR2 YNFKEQ. The germline V and J ends were trimmed by 1 base and 4 bases, with 12 bases remaining between them. CDR3 length: 15 residues. The CDR3 DNA sequence: TGTGCCAGCAGCCAAGTAATTGGGCCGCCAGATACGCAGTATTTT. The encoded protein is CASSQVIGPPDTQYF.

CDR3 DNA: TGTGCCAGCAGTCGGGACAGGACAGATGGCTACACCTTC. Encoded protein: CASSRDRTDGYTF. V gene TRBV27 combines with J gene TRBJ1-2; TRBD1 agrees at 8 bases. CDR3 length equals 13 residues. Germline trimming cut 5 bases from V and 6 bases from J; bases unmatched to any gene: 5. CDR1 is MNHEY, CDR2 SMNVEV, per germline (reference sequence).

The chain carries TRBV20-1 and TRBJ1-6; possibly TRBD1 for D (6 bases). From germline, CDR1 is DFQATT and CDR2 SNEGSKA (reference sequence). V was pared by 0 bases and J by 7 bases, with 13 bases between. This CDR3 comprises 15 residues. The CDR3 DNA reads TGCAGTGCTAGAGATCCCGGGACACCGAATTCACCCCTCCACTTT. Its protein product is CSARDPGTPNSPLHF.

This clonotype appeared a few times. The chain is built from TRBV21-1 and TRBJ1-2; the table's D gene call, TRBD1, was not cross checked with the DNA. TRBV21-1 is annotated as a pseudogene. This CDR3 comprises 14 residues. DNA for the CDR3: TGTGCCAGCAGCCCCCCTGGAAACAGGGATGGCTACACCTTC. It is translated as CASSPPGNRDGYTF.

This clonotype was observed a few times. The genes are TRBV11-2 and TRBJ2-1; D is unclear. In germline, CDR1 is SGHAT, CDR2 FQNNGV. This CDR3 has 16 residues. The V and J ends lost 0 bases and 2 bases respectively, with 11 bases between them. The CDR3 here is CASSLDHRVAYNEQFF. For the CDR3, the DNA is TGTGCCAGCAGCTTAGATCACCGGGTAGCCTACAATGAGCAGTTCTTC.

This clonotype showed up just a few times. The V call is TRBV18, the J call TRBJ1-4; D call uncertain. Germline CDR1 KGHSH, CDR2 LQKENI. CDR3 length: 16 amino acids. V gave up 3 bases and J gave up 5 bases, with 16 bases separating them. The CDR3 DNA sequence: TGTGCCAGCTCACCGCAATATGTTCCGGGGAATGAAAAACTGTTTTTT. This sequence encodes CASSPQYVPGNEKLFF.

In this sample, this clonotype turned up a few times. V gene TRBV28 combines with J gene TRBJ2-3, with TRBD2 identical over 8 bases. J lost 5 bases, V lost 6 bases, and 4 bases had no gene match. The germline gives CDR1 MDHEN, CDR2 SYDVKM. The CDR3 consists of 13 residues. The CDR3 sequence: CASRAGARDTQYF. CDR3 nucleotides: TGTGCCAGCAGAGCGGGGGCCAGAGATACGCAGTATTTT.

This chain joins TRBV7-2 and TRBJ1-6; D uncertain. Germline-derived CDR1 and CDR2 are SGHTA and FQGNSA. The V end lost 5 bases, the J end lost 5 bases, and 10 bases lay between the germline ends. The CDR3 consists of 14 residues. The chain's CDR3 is CASSRGVNNSPLHF. The CDR3 DNA is TGTGCCAGCAGCCGCGGGGTTAATAATTCACCCCTCCACTTT. Complete variable domain (other parts from reference TRBV7-2 and TRBJ1-6): GAGVSQSPSNKVTEKGKDVELRCDPISGHTALYWYRQSLGQGLEFLIYFQGNSAPDKSGLPSDRFSAERTGGSVSTLTIQRTQQEDSAVYLCASSRGVNNSPLHFGNGTRLTVT.

This clonotype was seen a handful of times. V is TRBV9 and J is TRBJ2-6, with D possibly being TRBD1 (6 bases). V was pared by 4 bases and J by 0 bases, with 23 bases between. The CDR3 loop spans 20 amino acids. Germline-derived CDR1 and CDR2 are SGDLS and YYNGEE. The CDR3 sequence is CASSPHAGQSYLSGANVLTF. The CDR3 DNA reads TGTGCCAGCAGCCCCCACGCCGGACAGTCATACCTCTCTGGGGCCAACGTCCTGACTTTC.

The rearrangement uses TRBV20-1 and TRBJ2-7, with a tentative D call TRBD1 (5 bases). The CDR3 is 12 amino acids. Per the germline V gene, CDR1 is DFQATT and CDR2 is SNEGSKA (reference sequence). V lost 4 bases and J 2 bases, leaving 9 bases between the germline ends. The chain's CDR3 is CSATQATYEQYF. DNA of the CDR3: TGCAGTGCTACACAGGCGACCTACGAGCAGTACTTC.

This clonotype was recorded a few times. This chain uses TRBV7-2 with TRBJ2-5; 8 bases line up with TRBD1. V lost 5 bases and J lost 5; bases outside the gene matches: 13. There are 16 residues in the CDR3. In germline, CDR1 is SGHTA, CDR2 FQGNSA. The CDR3 loop reads CASSPGQAALGETQYF. The CDR3 DNA reads as TGTGCCAGCAGCCCGGGACAGGCAGCTTTGGGGGAGACCCAGTACTTC.

This clonotype was seen a few times. The V call is TRBV20-1, the J call TRBJ1-1; 7 bases map to TRBD1. V lost 6 bases, J lost 4 bases, and 11 bases stayed unmatched. This CDR3 region has 14 residues. CDR1 is DFQATT, CDR2 SNEGSKA, per germline (reference sequence). CDR3 DNA sequence: TGCAGTGCAAAAACAGGGGAGTGGAGCACTGAAGCTTTCTTT. It translates to CSAKTGEWSTEAFF.

V and J are TRBV18 and TRBJ2-3, with D possibly TRBD1 on 7 matching bases. Germline loops: CDR1 KGHSH, CDR2 LQKENI. The CDR3 loop spans 15 amino acids. The germline V and J ends were trimmed by 4 bases and 4 bases, with 15 bases remaining between them. This chain's CDR3 is CASSRRQGGADTQYF. The CDR3 DNA is TGTGCCAGCTCACGCCGACAGGGAGGCGCAGATACGCAGTATTTT.

The rearrangement uses TRBV20-1 and TRBJ2-5; TRBD2 is a possible D gene (5 bases). The CDR3 length is 14 residues. The V end was cut by 0 bases, the J end by 2 bases, with 10 bases between. Germline V CDR1 and CDR2: DFQATT, SNEGSKA (reference sequence). The CDR3 DNA reads TGCAGTGCTAGAGATCTAGCTAGGCAAGAGACCCAGTACTTC. Its protein product is CSARDLARQETQYF.

This clonotype was observed many times. The chain joins TRBV10-3 to TRBJ1-1; weak D call: TRBD1 (6 bases). This CDR3 comprises 13 residues. CDR1 and CDR2 from the germline V gene are ENHRY and SYGVKD. V was clipped by 6 bases and J by 7 bases, with 15 bases between them. The CDR3 spells CAIRATGSGEAFF. For the CDR3, the DNA is TGTGCCATCAGGGCGACAGGTTCGGGTGAAGCTTTCTTT.